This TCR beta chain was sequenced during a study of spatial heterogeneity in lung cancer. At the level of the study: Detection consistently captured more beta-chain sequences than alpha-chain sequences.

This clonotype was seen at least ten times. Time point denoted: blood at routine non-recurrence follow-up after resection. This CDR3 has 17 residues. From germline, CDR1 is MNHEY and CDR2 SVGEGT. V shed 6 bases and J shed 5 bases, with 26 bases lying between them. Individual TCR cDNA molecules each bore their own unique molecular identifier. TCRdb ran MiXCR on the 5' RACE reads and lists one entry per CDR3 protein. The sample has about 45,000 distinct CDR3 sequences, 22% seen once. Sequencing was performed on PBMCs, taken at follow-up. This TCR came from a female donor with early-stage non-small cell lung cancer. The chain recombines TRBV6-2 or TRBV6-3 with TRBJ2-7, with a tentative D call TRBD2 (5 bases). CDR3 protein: CASRPTSLLGLVDEQYF. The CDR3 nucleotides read TGTGCCAGCAGGCCTACCAGCCTACTAGGGCTCGTCGACGAGCAGTACTTC.